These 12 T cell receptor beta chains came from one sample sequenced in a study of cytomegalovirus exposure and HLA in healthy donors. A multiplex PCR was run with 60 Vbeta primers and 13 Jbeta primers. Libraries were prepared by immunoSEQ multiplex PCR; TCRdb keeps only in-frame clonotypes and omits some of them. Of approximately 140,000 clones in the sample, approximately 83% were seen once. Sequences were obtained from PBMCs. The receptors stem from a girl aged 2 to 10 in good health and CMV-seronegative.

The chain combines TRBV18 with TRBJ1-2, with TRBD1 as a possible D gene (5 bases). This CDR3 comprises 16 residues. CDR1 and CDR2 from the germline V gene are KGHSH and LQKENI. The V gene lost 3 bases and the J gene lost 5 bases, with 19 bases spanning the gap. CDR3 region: CASSPLEPGKVYGYTF. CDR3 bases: TGTGCCAGCTCACCGTTGGAGCCAGGGAAGGTTTATGGCTACACCTTC.

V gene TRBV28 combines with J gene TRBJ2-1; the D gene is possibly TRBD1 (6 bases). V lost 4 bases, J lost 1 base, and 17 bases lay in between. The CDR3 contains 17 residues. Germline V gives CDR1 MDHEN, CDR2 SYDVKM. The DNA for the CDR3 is TGTGCCAGCAGTTCGCCACAGGGTAGGGGTTCCTACAATGAGCAGTTCTTC. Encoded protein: CASSSPQGRGSYNEQFF.

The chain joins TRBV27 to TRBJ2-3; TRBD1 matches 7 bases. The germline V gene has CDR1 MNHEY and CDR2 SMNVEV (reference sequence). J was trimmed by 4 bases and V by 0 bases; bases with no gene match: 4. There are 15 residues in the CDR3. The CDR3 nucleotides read TGTGCCAGCAGTTTATCGACAGGGCACCCAGATACGCAGTATTTT. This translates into CASSLSTGHPDTQYF.

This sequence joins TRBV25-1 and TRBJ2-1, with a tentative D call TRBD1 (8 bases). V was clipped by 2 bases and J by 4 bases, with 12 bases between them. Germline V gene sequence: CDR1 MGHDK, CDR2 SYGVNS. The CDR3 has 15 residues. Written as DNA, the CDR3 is TGTGCCAGCAGTGAAAGCGGGACAGGATACAATGAGCAGTTCTTC. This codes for CASSESGTGYNEQFF. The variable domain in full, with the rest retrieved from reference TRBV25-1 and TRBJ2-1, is EADIYQTPRYLVIGTGKKITLECSQTMGHDKMYWYQQDPGMELHLIHYSYGVNSTEKGDLSSESTVSRIRTEHFPLTLESARPSHTSQYLCASSESGTGYNEQFFGPGTRLTVL.

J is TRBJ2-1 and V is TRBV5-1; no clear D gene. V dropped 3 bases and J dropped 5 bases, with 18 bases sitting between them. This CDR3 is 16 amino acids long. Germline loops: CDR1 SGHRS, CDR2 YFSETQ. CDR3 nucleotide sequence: TGCGCCAGCAGCTCGGAGTCCCCAGCGATAAACAATGAGCAGTTCTTC. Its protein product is CASSSESPAINNEQFF.

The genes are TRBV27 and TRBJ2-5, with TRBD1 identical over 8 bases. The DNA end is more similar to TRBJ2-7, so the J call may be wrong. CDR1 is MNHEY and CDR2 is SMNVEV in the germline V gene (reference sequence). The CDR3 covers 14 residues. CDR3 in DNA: TGTGCCAGCAGTTCCGGGACAGGATTCTACGAGCAGTACTTC. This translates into CASSSGTGFYEQYF.

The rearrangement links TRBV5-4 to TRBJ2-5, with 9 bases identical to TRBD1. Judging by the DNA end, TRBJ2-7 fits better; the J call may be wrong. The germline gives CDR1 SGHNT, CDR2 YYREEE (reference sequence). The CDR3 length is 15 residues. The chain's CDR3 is CASSLPGQGSYEQYF. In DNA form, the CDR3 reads TGTGCCAGCAGCTTGCCGGGACAGGGTTCCTACGAGCAGTACTTC.

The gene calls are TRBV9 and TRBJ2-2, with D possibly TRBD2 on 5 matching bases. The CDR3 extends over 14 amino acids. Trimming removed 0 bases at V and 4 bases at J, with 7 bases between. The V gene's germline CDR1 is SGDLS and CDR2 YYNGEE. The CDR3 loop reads CASSVVGSTGELFF. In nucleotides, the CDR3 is TGTGCCAGCAGCGTAGTGGGGAGCACCGGGGAGCTGTTTTTT.

DNA of the CDR3: TGTGCCAGCAAGGGACAGCAAGAGACCCAGTACTTC. This gives the protein CASKGQQETQYF. This chain connects TRBV6-5 to TRBJ2-5; TRBD1 aligns across 7 bases. V was pared by 7 bases and J by 2 bases, with 1 base of the junction left unmatched. This CDR3 is built from 12 residues. Germline V gene data show CDR1 as MNHEY and CDR2 as SVGAGI.

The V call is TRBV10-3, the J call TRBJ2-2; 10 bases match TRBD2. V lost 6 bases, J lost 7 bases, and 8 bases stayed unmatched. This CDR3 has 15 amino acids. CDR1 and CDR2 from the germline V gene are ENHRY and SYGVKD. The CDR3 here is CAIREREGLLGELFF. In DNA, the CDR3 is TGTGCCATCAGAGAGCGGGAGGGGTTACTCGGGGAGCTGTTTTTT.

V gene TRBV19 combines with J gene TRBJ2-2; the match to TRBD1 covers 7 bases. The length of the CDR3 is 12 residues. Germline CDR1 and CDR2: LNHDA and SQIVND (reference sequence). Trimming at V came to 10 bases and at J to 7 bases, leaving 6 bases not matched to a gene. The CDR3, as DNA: TGTGCCACCTCGACAGGGCTCGGGGAGCTGTTTTTT. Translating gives CATSTGLGELFF.

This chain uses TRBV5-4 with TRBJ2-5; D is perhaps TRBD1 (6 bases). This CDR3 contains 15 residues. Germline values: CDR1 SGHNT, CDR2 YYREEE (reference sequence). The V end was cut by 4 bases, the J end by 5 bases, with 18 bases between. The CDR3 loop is CASSLSQGISETQYF. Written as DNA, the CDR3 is TGTGCCAGCAGCCTATCCCAGGGGATCAGTGAGACCCAGTACTTC.